The 26 T cell receptor beta chains listed next were all sequenced from one sample in a study of tumor and adjacent non-tumor tissue in lung cancer. The library came from three nested PCR rounds adapted from ARM-PCR protocols. In TCRdb, the multiplex PCR reads were re-called with MiXCR into one record per CDR3 protein. The sample contains about 100,000 distinct CDR3 sequences, 60% to 80% of which appear only once. This sample's RNA came from whole unsorted tissue. This non-tumor lung sample came from over 3 cm beyond the tumor edge. Sequences were obtained from distant non-tumor lung tissue. The source of these receptors is a man under 40 with non-small cell lung cancer.

As to this clonotype: The junction and the germline gene differ at one end; a read error may be behind it. This sequence joins TRBV6-5 and TRBJ2-3, with D unresolved. CDR1 is MNHEY and CDR2 is SVGAGI in the germline V gene. CDR3 length: 12 residues. CDR3 nucleotides: TGTACCAGCAATTACTCGATGGATACGCAGTATTTT. Translating gives CTSNYSMDTQYF.

In the case of this clonotype: Germline and junction disagree at one end, which may indicate a read error. The chain has TRBV6-2 or TRBV6-3 and TRBJ2-1, with D perhaps assigned TRBD1 or TRBD2 (5 bases each). The CDR3 covers 14 residues. The germline V gene has CDR1 MNHEY and CDR2 SVGEGT. The CDR3 DNA sequence: TGTGCCAGCAAGAGGAGAGGGGCCTACAACGAGCAGTTCTTC. Translating it yields CASKRRGAYNEQFF.

For this clonotype: The junction differs from germline at one of its ends, possibly a read error. The chain couples TRBV20-1 to TRBJ2-3; TRBD2 is a possible D gene (6 bases). The germline gives CDR1 DFQATT, CDR2 SNEGSKA (reference sequence). CDR3 length: 12 amino acids. The CDR3 coding sequence is TGCAGTACTAGTGTGGGGGGAGATACGCAGTATTTT. Its protein product is CSTSVGGDTQYF.

This clonotype was counted once. A much larger clone lies one base from this, so it may be a read error. V and J are TRBV28 and TRBJ1-6, with 7 bases fitting TRBD1. V shed 3 bases, J shed 8 bases, and the junction held 4 bases outside the gene matches. Germline loops: CDR1 MDHEN, CDR2 SYDVKM. This CDR3 is 14 amino acids long. The CDR3 reads CASSLTGSYSPLHF. The CDR3 DNA reads TGTGCCAGCAGTTTGACAGGGAGTTATTCACCCCTCCACTTT.

On this clonotype: The junction and the germline gene differ at one end; a read error may be behind it. This chain links TRBV6-2 or TRBV6-3 with TRBJ2-7; 8 bases map to TRBD2. CDR3 size: 14 residues. Germline loops: CDR1 MNHEY, CDR2 SVGEGT. Written as DNA, the CDR3 is TGTGCTAGCAACCCAAGTGGTAGCGGGACCGAGCACTGCTTC. This gives the protein CASNPSGSGTEHCF.

Concerning this clonotype: At one boundary the junction diverges from the germline segment, which might be a read error. The chain links TRBV11-1 to TRBJ2-4; a possible D gene is TRBD2 (6 bases). The CDR3 totals 13 residues. In germline, CDR1 is SGHAT, CDR2 FQDESV (reference sequence). CDR3: CVSSLGGANIQYF. CDR3 nucleotides: TGTGTCAGCAGCCTGGGAGGAGCAAACATTCAGTACTTC.

Notes on this clonotype: Germline and junction disagree at one end, which may indicate a read error. The chain combines TRBV4-3 with TRBJ2-1, with 7 bases fitting TRBD1. Germline lookup yields CDR1 LGHNA and CDR2 YSLEER. There are 15 residues in the CDR3. The DNA for the CDR3 is TGCGCCAGCAGCCATGGGACAGTGGGAGTCAATGAACAGTTCTTC. This translates into CASSHGTVGVNEQFF.

Remarks on this clonotype: A clone one base away is much larger, so this may be a read error. The CDR3 coding sequence is TGTGCCAGCAGTCCCCAGACAACGAAGACTGAAGCTTTCTTT. Translating it yields CASSPQTTKTEAFF. V is TRBV12-3 or TRBV12-4 and J is TRBJ1-1; no clear D. V lost 5 bases, J lost 5 bases, and 15 bases lay in between. The CDR3 totals 14 residues.

The chain carries TRBV4-1 and TRBJ1-5, with D perhaps matching TRBD1 (5 bases). The CDR3 runs to 16 residues. Germline V CDR1 and CDR2: MGHRA, YSYEKL. The V and J ends lost 4 bases and 6 bases respectively, with 19 bases between them. The CDR3 is CASSLEVTTGGQPQHF. CDR3 DNA: TGCGCCAGCAGCCTAGAGGTGACAACAGGAGGTCAGCCCCAGCATTTT.

The genes are TRBV12-3 or TRBV12-4 and TRBJ2-1; 10 nucleotides match TRBD2. The CDR3 loop spans 15 amino acids. V was clipped by 2 bases and J by 6 bases; unmatched bases: 4. The CDR3 loop reads CASSLSSGGFNEQFF. The DNA for the CDR3 is TGTGCCAGCAGTTTATCTAGCGGGGGATTCAATGAGCAGTTCTTC.

To note about this clonotype: One end of the junction is discordant with germline, which a read error may explain. The V call is TRBV4-1, the J call TRBJ1-5; D is unclear. The germline V gene encodes CDR1 MGHRA and CDR2 YSYEKL. This CDR3 has 15 amino acids. The chain's CDR3 is CASCQDLGSNQPQHF. The CDR3 bases are TGCGCCAGCTGCCAAGATCTGGGGAGCAATCAGCCCCAGCATTTT.

Points on this clonotype: A much more abundant neighbour one base away suggests this may be a read error. The chain employs TRBV12-3 or TRBV12-4 and TRBJ2-5, with a weak D call TRBD2 (5 bases). There are 13 residues in the CDR3. CDR3 coding DNA: TGTGCCAGCAGTCGAGGACTCGAAGAGACCCGGTACTTC. It specifies CASSRGLEETRYF.

Turning to this clonotype: One end of the junction varies from germline; a read error may be responsible. The chain links TRBV20-1 to TRBJ1-3; TRBD1 matches 7 bases. CDR1 and CDR2 from the germline V gene are DFQATT and SNEGSKA (reference sequence). The CDR3 is 14 residues long. The CDR3 loop is CSARQGVSGNTICF. The CDR3 DNA reads as TGCAGTGCTCGGCAGGGGGTCTCTGGAAACACCATATGTTTT.

Only a few counts were recorded for this clonotype. The chain recombines TRBV7-9 with TRBJ1-2; D not resolved. Deletions cut 3 bases from V and 8 bases from J, with 10 bases between. From germline, CDR1 is SEHNR and CDR2 FQNEAQ (reference sequence). This CDR3 spans 12 amino acids. Here the CDR3 DNA reads TGTGCCAGCAGCTTGCGGCAGAGCGGCTACACCTTC. This translates into CASSLRQSGYTF.

The chain employs TRBV20-1 and TRBJ1-3, with D perhaps TRBD1 (5 bases). CDR3 length: 13 amino acids. Germline V gene data show CDR1 as DFQATT and CDR2 as SNEGSKA (reference sequence). Trimming took off 4 bases at V and 9 bases at J, with 16 bases between the two ends. CDR3 bases: TGCAGTGCTACAGGGTCGGCTAAGAGCACCATATATTTT. Its translation: CSATGSAKSTIYF.

The V and J genes are TRBV29-1 and TRBJ2-3, with TRBD1 matching 9 bases. Germline V gene lookup returns CDR1 SQVTM and CDR2 ANQGSEA. J was trimmed by 4 bases and V by 6 bases; bases with no gene match: 11. The CDR3 totals 15 residues. Written as DNA, the CDR3 is TGCAGCGTCGCACAGACAGGGGGGAGCGCAGATACGCAGTATTTT. It codes for CSVAQTGGSADTQYF.

This clonotype was observed once. The CDR3 DNA reads TGCGCCAGCAGCCATAGCGGGAGTCGATACGAGCAGTACTTC. It encodes CASSHSGSRYEQYF. This sequence joins TRBV4-1 and TRBJ2-7, with 9 bases fitting TRBD2. From germline, CDR1 is MGHRA and CDR2 YSYEKL. Losses at the gene ends were 3 bases for V and 4 bases for J; bases not matched to a gene: 4. This CDR3 comprises 14 residues.

Details on this clonotype: The CDR3 does not close with the conserved phenylalanine or tryptophan, likely indicating a read error. V usage is TRBV6-5 and J usage is TRBJ1-5, with D possibly matching TRBD1 (5 bases). The DNA end is a closer match to TRBJ2-3, so the J assignment may be wrong. CDR3 length equals 17 residues. The germline V gene encodes CDR1 MNHEY and CDR2 SVGAGI. The CDR3 nucleotides are TGTGCCAGCAGCTCGACTCCCCCTGGATGGGGCAATCAGCCCCAGTATTAT. This sequence encodes CASSSTPPGWGNQPQYY.

The chain links TRBV29-1 to TRBJ2-1; TRBD1 matches at 10 bases. CDR1 SQVTM and CDR2 ANQGSEA come from the germline V gene. The CDR3 is made up of 13 amino acids. The CDR3 loop is CSVSDRGGNEQFF. The CDR3, as DNA: TGCAGTGTCTCGGACAGGGGGGGCAATGAGCAGTTCTTC.

This chain joins TRBV14 and TRBJ2-7; a weak D match, TRBD1 (6 bases). V lost 0 bases and J lost 10, with 25 bases in between. This CDR3 contains 17 residues. Germline CDR1 and CDR2: SGHDN and FVKESK. The DNA of the CDR3 is TGTGCCAGCAGCCAAGATCGGGTGGGTACAGGGACGACGGAACAGTACTTC. Its protein is CASSQDRVGTGTTEQYF.

Comments on this clonotype: A read error is possible here, since a much larger clone lies one base away. The chain links TRBV4-3 to TRBJ2-3, with D perhaps TRBD1 (5 bases). This CDR3 has 17 residues. The germline CDR1 and CDR2 sequences are LGHNA and YSLEER. Trimming shortened V by 6 bases and J by 1 base, and 20 bases separated the two germline ends. CDR3 nucleotides: TGCGCCAGCAGTAAAGGGGCCCTGGCGGTCGGCACAGATACGCAGTATTTT. This sequence encodes CASSKGALAVGTDTQYF.

The chain links TRBV11-3 to TRBJ2-3, with D unresolved. The CDR3 has 18 residues. The germline V gene encodes CDR1 SGHNT and CDR2 YENEEA. The ends were cut back, 2 bases at V and 0 bases at J, with 18 bases in the middle. The CDR3: CASSLCRNSAGSTDTQYF. The CDR3 nucleotides read TGTGCCAGCAGCTTATGCCGAAACTCGGCCGGGAGCACAGATACGCAGTATTTT.

Details on this clonotype: The CDR3 end shows no conserved phenylalanine or tryptophan, and so a read error is likely. CDR3 loop: CASKYTGDYEQYY. The CDR3 DNA reads TGTGCCAGCAAGTACACAGGGGATTACGAGCAGTACTAC. The chain has TRBV12-3 or TRBV12-4 and TRBJ2-7; TRBD1 aligns across 7 bases. V was pared by 7 bases and J by 4 bases, with 7 bases of the junction left unmatched. This CDR3 has 13 residues.

Worth noting for this clonotype: Just one base apart from a much larger clone, this may be a read error. The gene calls are TRBV5-5 and TRBJ1-2, with 8 bases lining up with TRBD1. The CDR3 is made up of 17 amino acids. V gave up 1 base and J gave up 8 bases; unmatched junction bases: 16. CDR1 is SGHKS, CDR2 YYEKEE, per germline (reference sequence). CDR3 nucleotide sequence: TGTGCCAGCAGCTTGAACACCCGAGCAGGGGGCGCAGAAGGCTACACCTTC. Protein sequence: CASSLNTRAGGAEGYTF. Full variable domain (outside the CDR3, taken from reference TRBV5-5 and TRBJ1-2): DAGVTQSPTHLIKTRGQQVTLRCSPISGHKSVSWYQQVLGQGPQFIFQYYEKEERGRGNFPDRFSARQFPNYSSELNVNALLLGDSALYLCASSLNTRAGGAEGYTFGSGTRLTVV.

Regarding this clonotype: With a much larger clone just one base away, this may be a read error. The final CDR3 position lacks the conserved phenylalanine or tryptophan, pointing to a likely read error. The V gene is TRBV5-6, the J gene TRBJ2-1, with TRBD1 matching 8 bases. After removal of 4 bases from V and 2 bases from J, the junction contained 5 bases not matched to a gene. The length of the CDR3 is 15 residues. The germline V gene has CDR1 SGHDT and CDR2 YYEEEE. CDR3: CASSIQGAAYNEQFI. The CDR3 nucleotides read TGTGCCAGCAGCATCCAGGGGGCGGCCTACAATGAGCAGTTCATC.

Of note for this clonotype: The junction departs from germline at one end; a sequencing error may be responsible. For the CDR3, the DNA is TGTGCTAGTGGTTTGGTATTAGGGGGACCCTACTATGAGCAGTTCTTC. The encoded protein is CASGLVLGGPYYEQFF. This sequence joins TRBV12-5 and TRBJ2-1; possible D gene TRBD1, 6 bases. The CDR3 totals 16 residues. Germline V gives CDR1 LGHNT, CDR2 FRNRAP. The complete variable domain, with remaining parts taken from reference TRBV12-5 and TRBJ2-1, reads DARVTQTPRHKVTEMGQEVTMRCQPILGHNTVFWYRQTMMQGLELLAYFRNRAPLDDSGMPKDRFSAEMPDATLATLKIQPSEPRDSAVYFCASGLVLGGPYYEQFFGPGTRLTVL.